The sequence of this TCR beta chain was determined in a study of T cells in Graves' hyperthyroidism and ophthalmopathy. On the study more broadly: Pretreatment peripheral blood was obtained at initial diagnosis.

This clonotype was seen repeatedly, ten times or more. No antigen is known for it. Study-level findings and limits: Researchers found most expanded thyroid clonotypes above 0.001 in blood as well.

The investigators amplified TCR beta CDR3 regions from RNA transcripts. A first-round RT-PCR of the TCR CDR3 used the HTBI primer set. MiXCR was run by TCRdb on the multiplex PCR reads, yielding one entry per CDR3 protein. The sample lists about 270,000 distinct CDR3 sequences, around 15% occurring once. Among the patients, aged 18 to 65, hyperthyroidism was newly diagnosed and had lasted under 2 months. Fresh peripheral blood, 8 to 10 ml, was the source of the PBMCs. What was sequenced was blood. The receptor was isolated from a woman in her forties or fifties with Graves' hyperthyroidism that later progressed to Graves' ophthalmopathy.

CDR3 nucleotides: TGTGCCAGCAGGACGAAGCTGAACGATGGCTACACCTTC. Amino acid sequence: CASRTKLNDGYTF. V gene TRBV6-1 combines with J gene TRBJ1-2; D not certain. This CDR3 region has 13 residues. Germline loops: CDR1 MNHNS, CDR2 SASEGT. V was shortened by 6 bases and J by 6 bases, with 14 bases between the two germline ends.